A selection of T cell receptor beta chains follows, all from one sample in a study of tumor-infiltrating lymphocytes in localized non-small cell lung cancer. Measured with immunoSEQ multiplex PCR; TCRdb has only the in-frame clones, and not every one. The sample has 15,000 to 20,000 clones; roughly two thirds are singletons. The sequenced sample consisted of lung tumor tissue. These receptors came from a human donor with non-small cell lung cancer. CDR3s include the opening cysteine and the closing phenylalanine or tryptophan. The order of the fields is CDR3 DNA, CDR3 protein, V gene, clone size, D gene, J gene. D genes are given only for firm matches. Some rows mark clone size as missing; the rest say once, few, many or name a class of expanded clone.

cdr3_nt: TGTGCCAGCACCCACTCCATTATGGGGGACACTGAAGCTTTCTTT; cdr3_aa: CASTHSIMGDTEAFF; v_call: TRBV28; clone_size: few; d_call: .; j_call: TRBJ1-1
cdr3_nt: TGCGCCAGCAGCATAACAGGGGGCAACACTGAAGCTTTCTTT; cdr3_aa: CASSITGGNTEAFF; v_call: TRBV5-1; clone_size: .; d_call: TRBD1; j_call: TRBJ1-1
cdr3_nt: TGTGCCAGCAGCTTGTATAGGGTCGGCGAGCAGTACTTC; cdr3_aa: CASSLYRVGEQYF; v_call: TRBV5-6; clone_size: .; d_call: .; j_call: TRBJ2-7
cdr3_nt: TGCGCCAGCAGTGGACAGGAGACAAGAGAGACCCAGTACTTC; cdr3_aa: CASSGQETRETQYF; v_call: TRBV5-1; clone_size: few; d_call: TRBD1; j_call: TRBJ2-5
cdr3_nt: TGCAGCGTTGAAGGTGGGCAGGGCTGGGGCACTGAAGCTTTCTTT; cdr3_aa: CSVEGGQGWGTEAFF; v_call: TRBV29-1; clone_size: .; d_call: .; j_call: TRBJ1-1
cdr3_nt: TGTGCCAGCAGTGACTCGGACGGAACCTATAATTCACCCCTCCACTTT; cdr3_aa: CASSDSDGTYNSPLHF; v_call: TRBV25-1; clone_size: .; d_call: .; j_call: TRBJ1-6
cdr3_nt: TGTGCCAGCAGCCAATCGGCCGGCTTTGATACGCAGTATTTT; cdr3_aa: CASSQSAGFDTQYF; v_call: TRBV4-2; clone_size: .; d_call: .; j_call: TRBJ2-3
cdr3_nt: TGCGCCAGCAGCCCCAATTGGGGACGGATTACCTACGAGCAGTACTTC; cdr3_aa: CASSPNWGRITYEQYF; v_call: TRBV5-1; clone_size: .; d_call: .; j_call: TRBJ2-7
cdr3_nt: TGTGCCAGCAGCTGGGCGTGGGACGGCCGATTGCCTGGGGCCAACGTCCTGACTTTC; cdr3_aa: CASSWAWDGRLPGANVLTF; v_call: TRBV11-2; clone_size: .; d_call: .; j_call: TRBJ2-6
cdr3_nt: TGCGCCAGCAGCTTTGGACAGTCAGGTGTAAACACTGAAGCTTTCTTT; cdr3_aa: CASSFGQSGVNTEAFF; v_call: TRBV5-1; clone_size: .; d_call: .; j_call: TRBJ1-1
cdr3_nt: TGTGCCAGCAGCCAGTTCGTGCTAGCATCCCTAGAGACCCAGTACTTC; cdr3_aa: CASSQFVLASLETQYF; v_call: TRBV14; clone_size: .; d_call: .; j_call: TRBJ2-5
cdr3_nt: TGTGCCAGCAGTCCGGGACAGGACGAGCAGTACTTC; cdr3_aa: CASSPGQDEQYF; v_call: TRBV27; clone_size: .; d_call: TRBD1; j_call: TRBJ2-7
cdr3_nt: TGCGCCAGCAGCTTAGGGGATCCTTCCGATGGCTACACCTTC; cdr3_aa: CASSLGDPSDGYTF; v_call: TRBV5-1; clone_size: once; d_call: .; j_call: TRBJ1-2